This is a list of T cell receptor beta chains from one sample in a study of OX40 agonist ivuxolimab in advanced cancers. The data were produced by immunoSEQ multiplex PCR, yet TCRdb's version contains in-frame clones alone and is incomplete. The profile shows about 110,000 clones, more than 85% of them singletons. This specimen consisted of CD4+ or CD8+ T cells sorted from blood, obtained in a trial of the OX40 agonist ivuxolimab. Receptors originate from an adult with an advanced solid tumor such as melanoma, head and neck, liver or kidney cancer. CDR3s include the opening cysteine and the closing phenylalanine or tryptophan. D genes are given only for firm matches.

CDR3aa,d_gene,v_gene
CASTGAANTEAFF,NA,TRBV28
CASTSEGVVQPQHF,NA,TRBV6-1
CASSLGGVGGYTF,NA,TRBV6-6
CASSFQAFNEKLFF,NA,TRBV7-9
CASSVWTGVGTGELFF,TRBD1,TRBV5-6
CASSSFLRTSGMDTQYF,TRBD2,TRBV11-2
CASSLYSPRNQPQHF,NA,TRBV28
CASSWDSLYEQYF,TRBD1,TRBV7-9
CAWTLGLAADTQYF,TRBD2,TRBV30
CASSDETNTEAFF,NA,TRBV6-4
CASSTMGETQYF,NA,TRBV9
CAGSLGGVTEAFF,NA,TRBV6-1
CASGDTNKYQPQHF,NA,TRBV2
CASSPTGPYGYTF,NA,TRBV7-6
CASSLLGWGTEAFF,NA,TRBV27
CAISGRTSSTDTQYF,TRBD2,TRBV10-3
CASSPPSRGDYGYTF,NA,TRBV18
CASNPHGTSGSYEQYF,TRBD2,TRBV5-1
CASSRESSNQPQHF,NA,TRBV7-2
CASSSTGNAQPQHF,NA,TRBV7-2
CASSVALAGADTQYF,TRBD2,TRBV9
CASSPQQGDDTQYF,TRBD1,TRBV18
CASSGSTDTQYF,NA,TRBV6-6
CASSLGGTNTGELFF,NA,TRBV5-1
CASSPPGLAGGRTQYF,TRBD2,TRBV14
CASSLAADTQYF,NA,TRBV7-9
CASSARQGEQYF,TRBD1,TRBV7-2
CASSDGEGNFYGYTF,NA,TRBV9
CAISKNQDREAFF,NA,TRBV10-3
CASSLSGTGVGELFF,TRBD1,TRBV28
CASSSHTQGRTTPQHF,TRBD1,TRBV19
CASSELGQGNEKLFF,TRBD1,TRBV9
CASSPSRLAGQETQYF,TRBD2,TRBV5-4
CASTVSGSGNEQFF,TRBD2,TRBV7-2
CASSSMTSYTDTQYF,NA,TRBV27
CASRDRVNGELFF,NA,TRBV7-2
CASSPDVYEQYF,NA,TRBV6-6
CASSLNLHNEQFF,NA,TRBV7-3
CASSPPPGDTEAFF,NA,TRBV18
CASSVVGRGYTGELFF,NA,TRBV9
CASSYSLGTVNTEAFF,NA,TRBV6-5
CASSRTSGRDTNNEQFF,TRBD2,TRBV18
CASSPGSGRSSYEQYF,TRBD2,TRBV27
CASSRRTSGVYEQYF,TRBD2,TRBV6-5
CASSSGTSGDTQYF,TRBD2,TRBV7-3